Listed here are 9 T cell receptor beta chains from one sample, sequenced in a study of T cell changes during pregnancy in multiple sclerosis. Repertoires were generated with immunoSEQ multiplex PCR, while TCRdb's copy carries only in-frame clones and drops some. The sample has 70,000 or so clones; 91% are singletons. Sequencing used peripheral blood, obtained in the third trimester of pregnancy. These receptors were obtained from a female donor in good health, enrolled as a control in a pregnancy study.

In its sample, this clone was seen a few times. The DNA of the CDR3 is TGTGCCAGCAGCCACCTGAGCTCCTACAATGAGCAGTTCTTC. This encodes CASSHLSSYNEQFF. The gene calls are TRBV14 and TRBJ2-1; D not resolved. V dropped 3 bases and J dropped 0 bases, with 6 bases sitting between them. Per the germline V gene, CDR1 is SGHDN and CDR2 is FVKESK. The CDR3 is 14 residues long.

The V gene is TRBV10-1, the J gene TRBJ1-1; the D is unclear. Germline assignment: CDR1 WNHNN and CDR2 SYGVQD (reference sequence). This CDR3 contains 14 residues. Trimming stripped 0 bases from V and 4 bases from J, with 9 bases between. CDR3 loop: CASSESGTTTEAFF. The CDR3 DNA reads TGCGCCAGCAGTGAGTCGGGCACGACCACTGAAGCTTTCTTT.

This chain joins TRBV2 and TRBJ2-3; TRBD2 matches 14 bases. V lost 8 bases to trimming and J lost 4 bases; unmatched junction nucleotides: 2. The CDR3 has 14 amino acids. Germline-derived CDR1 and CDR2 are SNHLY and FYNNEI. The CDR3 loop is CASRGLAGADTQYF. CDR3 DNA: TGTGCCAGCCGGGGACTAGCGGGAGCAGATACGCAGTATTTT. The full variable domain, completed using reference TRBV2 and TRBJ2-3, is EPEVTQTPSHQVTQMGQEVILRCVPISNHLYFYWYRQILGQKVEFLVSFYNNEISEKSEIFDDQFSVERPDGSNFTLKIRSTKLEDSAMYFCASRGLAGADTQYFGPGTRLTVL.

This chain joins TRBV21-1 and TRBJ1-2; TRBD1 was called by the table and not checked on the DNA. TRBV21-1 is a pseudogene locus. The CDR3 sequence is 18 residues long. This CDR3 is CASSKALGTGDINYGYTF. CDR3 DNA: TGTGCCAGCAGCAAAGCTTTGGGGACAGGGGATATTAACTATGGCTACACCTTC.

In nucleotides, the CDR3 is TGTGCCAGCAGCTTCGGGAAGAACACCGGGGAGCTGTTTTTT. Its protein is CASSFGKNTGELFF. J is TRBJ2-2 and V is TRBV13, with a weak D call TRBD2 (5 bases). The CDR3 is 14 amino acids. The germline CDR1 and CDR2 sequences are PRHDT and FYEKMQ (reference sequence). Deletions cut 3 bases from V and 1 base from J, with 6 bases between.

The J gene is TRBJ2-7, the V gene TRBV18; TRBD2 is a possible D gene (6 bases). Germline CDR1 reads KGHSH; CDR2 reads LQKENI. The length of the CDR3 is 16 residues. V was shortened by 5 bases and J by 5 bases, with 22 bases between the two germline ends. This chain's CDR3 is CASSANPPEGRHEQYF. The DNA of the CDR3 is TGTGCCAGCTCAGCCAATCCCCCGGAGGGTCGTCACGAGCAGTACTTC.

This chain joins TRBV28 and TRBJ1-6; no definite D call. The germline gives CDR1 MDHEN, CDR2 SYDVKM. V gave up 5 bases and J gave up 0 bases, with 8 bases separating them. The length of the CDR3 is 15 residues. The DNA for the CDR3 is TGTGCCAGCAGTGTTACAAGCTCCTATAATTCACCCCTCCACTTT. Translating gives CASSVTSSYNSPLHF.

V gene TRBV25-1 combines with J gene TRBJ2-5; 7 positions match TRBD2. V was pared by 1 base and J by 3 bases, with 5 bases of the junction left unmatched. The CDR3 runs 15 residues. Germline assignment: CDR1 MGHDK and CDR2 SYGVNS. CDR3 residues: CASSEWQGGEETQYF. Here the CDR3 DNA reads TGTGCCAGCAGTGAATGGCAGGGAGGGGAAGAGACCCAGTACTTC.

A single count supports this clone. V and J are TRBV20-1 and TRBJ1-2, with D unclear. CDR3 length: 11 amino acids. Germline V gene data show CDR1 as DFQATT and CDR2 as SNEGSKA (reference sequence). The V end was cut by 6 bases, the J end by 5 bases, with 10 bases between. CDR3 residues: CSAQEVYGYTF. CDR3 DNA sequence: TGCAGTGCCCAGGAGGTTTATGGCTACACCTTC.